Listed below are T cell receptor beta chains from one sample, sequenced in a study of CD8 T cells in Susac syndrome. TCRdb used MiXCR to reprocess the immunoSEQ multiplex PCR reads, holding one entry per CDR3 protein. The sample contains 80,000 or so distinct CDR3 sequences, around 94% of which appear only once. The sequenced sample consisted of CD8+ T cells from PBMCs. These TCRs come from a human donor in good health. Both conserved end residues are part of each CDR3. D genes are given only for firm matches. Only some rows state a clone size, as once, few, many or a class for expanded clones.

j_gene,v_gene,d_gene,abundance,CDR3aa,CDR3nt
TRBJ2-7,TRBV4-1,TRBD1,-,CASSARQGIDEQYF,TGCGCCAGCAGCGCCCGACAGGGGATCGACGAGCAGTACTTC
TRBJ2-3,TRBV6-5,-,-,CASTTSGFGTDTQYF,TGTGCCAGCACCACATCGGGGTTTGGAACAGATACGCAGTATTTT
TRBJ2-3,TRBV13,-,-,CASSLLWDSSTDTQYF,TGTGCCAGCAGCTTACTCTGGGACTCAAGCACAGATACGCAGTATTTT
TRBJ1-2,TRBV4-2,-,once,CASSQDSQGDYGYTF,TGTGCCAGCAGCCAAGATTCACAGGGAGACTATGGCTACACCTTC
TRBJ2-3,TRBV27,TRBD2,-,CASSSTSGRAVDTQYF,TGTGCCAGCAGTTCAACTAGCGGGAGGGCCGTTGATACGCAGTATTTT
TRBJ2-1,TRBV6-2/TRBV6-3,-,-,CASSYSITSRGEQFF,TGTGCCAGCAGTTACTCGATTACTAGCCGGGGTGAGCAGTTCTTC
TRBJ2-5,TRBV10-2,TRBD2,-,CASSEGLAGTQETQYF,TGCGCCAGCAGTGAGGGACTAGCGGGGACCCAAGAGACCCAGTACTTC
TRBJ1-4,TRBV7-9,-,-,CASHGVPNEKLFF,TGTGCCAGCCACGGGGTTCCTAATGAAAAACTGTTTTTT
TRBJ1-1,TRBV12-3/TRBV12-4,-,medium-sized,CASSFGTEAFF,TGTGCCAGCAGTTTTGGGACTGAAGCTTTCTTT
TRBJ2-7,TRBV5-8,-,-,CASSTTGPSLVHEQYF,TGTGCCAGCAGCACAACCGGGCCCAGTCTGGTCCACGAGCAGTACTTC
TRBJ2-5,TRBV11-2,-,-,CASTILRAVQETQYF,TGTGCCAGCACCATCCTAAGGGCGGTTCAAGAGACCCAGTACTTC
TRBJ1-5,TRBV6-5,-,-,CASSYRVSGRYPRGNQPQHF,TGTGCCAGCAGTTACAGGGTCTCGGGACGGTACCCTAGGGGCAATCAGCCCCAGCATTTT
TRBJ2-3,TRBV4-1,-,-,CASSQEGIPDTQYF,TGCGCCAGCAGCCAAGAAGGGATACCAGATACGCAGTATTTT
TRBJ2-1,TRBV27,-,-,CASTPLAWNYNEQFF,TGTGCCAGCACCCCTTTAGCCTGGAACTACAATGAGCAGTTCTTC
TRBJ2-5,TRBV7-8,TRBD1,-,CASSFPGQGDETQYF,TGTGCCAGCAGCTTCCCGGGACAGGGGGATGAGACCCAGTACTTC
TRBJ2-5,TRBV4-1,-,-,CASSQDAWDRQETQYF,TGCGCCAGCAGCCAAGATGCCTGGGACCGCCAAGAGACCCAGTACTTC
TRBJ2-2,TRBV19,-,-,CASSIGLRELFF,TGTGCCAGTAGTATTGGCCTAAGGGAGCTGTTTTTT
TRBJ1-5,TRBV9,-,-,CASSPNGAGNQPQHF,TGTGCCAGCAGCCCGAACGGGGCTGGCAATCAGCCCCAGCATTTT
TRBJ1-5,TRBV27,-,-,CASSRSVRNQPQHF,TGTGCCAGCAGCAGATCGGTCAGGAATCAGCCCCAGCATTTT
TRBJ1-2,TRBV13,TRBD1,-,CASSLRDRGSYGYTF,TGTGCCAGCAGCCTCCGGGACAGAGGGAGCTATGGCTACACCTTC
TRBJ2-3,TRBV28,-,-,CASTTGALSTDTQYF,TGTGCCAGCACAACGGGGGCCCTTAGCACAGATACGCAGTATTTT
TRBJ2-1,TRBV27,TRBD2,-,CASSLGGSYEQFF,TGTGCCAGCAGTTTGGGAGGGTCATATGAGCAGTTCTTC
TRBJ2-1,TRBV4-3,TRBD2,-,CASSQKVLAGGHNEQFF,TGCGCCAGCAGCCAAAAGGTCCTAGCGGGGGGACACAATGAGCAGTTCTTC
TRBJ1-5,TRBV15,TRBD1,-,CATSRDGTGRPGGNQPQHF,TGTGCCACCAGCAGAGATGGGACAGGGAGGCCGGGCGGCAATCAGCCCCAGCATTTT
TRBJ1-3,TRBV29-1,-,-,CSVVGEKGSGNTIYF,TGCAGCGTTGTCGGGGAAAAGGGATCTGGAAACACCATATATTTT
TRBJ1-5,TRBV19,-,-,CASRDSGFYQPQHF,TGTGCCAGTAGGGACTCAGGGTTTTACCAGCCCCAGCATTTT
TRBJ1-2,TRBV12-3/TRBV12-4,-,-,CASSLIVNLLGPDGYGYTF,TGTGCCAGCAGTTTAATCGTTAATCTTTTGGGACCTGATGGCTATGGCTACACCTTC
TRBJ1-1,TRBV4-2,-,-,CASSQTTGPGTEAFF,TGTGCCAGCAGCCAAACGACAGGACCAGGCACTGAAGCTTTCTTT
TRBJ2-3,TRBV6-4,TRBD2,few,CASSATSGSTDTQYF,TGTGCCAGCAGTGCCACTAGCGGTAGCACAGATACGCAGTATTTT
TRBJ2-1,TRBV27,-,-,CASSLWGREQFF,TGTGCCAGCAGTTTATGGGGGCGTGAGCAGTTCTTC
TRBJ2-3,TRBV6-2/TRBV6-3,-,-,CASSYPVTVGDTQYF,TGTGCCAGCAGTTACCCGGTTACCGTCGGAGATACGCAGTATTTT
TRBJ2-7,TRBV3-1,TRBD2,-,CASSPPTERGTFYEQYF,TGTGCCAGCAGCCCTCCCACGGAGCGGGGGACATTTTACGAGCAGTACTTC